A selection of T cell receptor beta chains follows, all from one sample in a study of T cells in Graves' hyperthyroidism and ophthalmopathy. TCRdb reprocessed the multiplex PCR reads with MiXCR, giving one entry per CDR3 protein. The table has 700,000 to 950,000 distinct CDR3 sequences, 30% to 40% seen once; the top ten hold less than 35%. Sequenced sample: blood. The receptors shown here come from a woman aged 40-49 years with Graves' hyperthyroidism. Each CDR3 is given with its conserved first and last residue. A D gene is named only where the DNA matches it firmly. Clone size is shown for a subset of rows, as once, few, many or a class of expanded clone.

CDR3 protein	CDR3 DNA	clone size	V gene	J gene	D gene
CASSIQFDGSQANYGYTF	TGTGCCAGTAGTATACAATTTGACGGATCCCAAGCTAACTATGGCTACACCTTC	few	TRBV19	TRBJ1-2	-
CASSFPSPHRTWDTEAFF	TGTGCCAGCAGCTTCCCCTCCCCCCACAGAACCTGGGACACTGAAGCTTTCTTT	once	TRBV7-3	TRBJ1-1	-
CASSLRDNSDQPQHF	TGTGCCAGCTCACTAAGGGACAATTCTGATCAGCCCCAGCATTTT	many	TRBV2	TRBJ1-5	-
CASSQPGRGLFF	TGTGCCAGCAGTCAACCGGGAAGGGGACTGTTTTTT	-	TRBV25-1	TRBJ1-4	-
CASSYSGGISQPQHF	TGTGCCAGCAGTTACTCGGGGGGGATCAGTCAGCCCCAGCATTTT	-	TRBV6-6	TRBJ1-5	-
CASSVGAQPQHF	TGTGCCAGCAGTGTGGGGGCGCAGCCCCAGCATTTT	many	TRBV2	TRBJ1-5	-
CASSVDAGAFYEQCF	TGTGCCAGCAGCGTAGATGCGGGGGCCTTCTACGAGCAGTGCTTC	-	TRBV9	TRBJ2-7	-
CASSIGWGPGQPQHF	TGTGCCAGTAGTATAGGCTGGGGACCGGGTCAGCCCCAGCATTTT	few	TRBV19	TRBJ1-5	-
CASSRGQGSSYGYTF	TGTGCCAGCAGCCGTGGACAGGGGTCTTCTTATGGCTACACCTTC	many	TRBV7-2	TRBJ1-2	TRBD1
CASSIVTGQWTEAFF	TGTGCCAGTAGTATAGTAACGGGACAGTGGACTGAAGCTTTCTTT	-	TRBV19	TRBJ1-1	TRBD1
CASNPLAPRDREPTEAFF	TGTGCCAGCAACCCACTCGCACCCCGGGACAGGGAACCCACTGAAGCTTTCTTT	-	TRBV5-2	TRBJ1-1	-
CASSVGLQPQHF	TGTGCCAGCAGCGTTGGGCTTCAGCCCCAGCATTTT	-	TRBV25-1	TRBJ1-5	-
CASSSTGEGTQYF	TGTGCCAGCAGTTCGACGGGGGAAGGGACCCAGTACTTC	-	TRBV12-3/TRBV12-4	TRBJ2-5	-
CSATLTGEGQPQHF	TGCAGTGCTACACTAACAGGGGAGGGTCAGCCCCAGCATTTT	-	TRBV20-1	TRBJ1-5	TRBD1
CASSGGQNNQPQHF	TGTGCCAGCAGTGGAGGACAGAACAATCAGCCCCAGCATTTT	-	TRBV28	TRBJ1-5	-
CSVESRLLSGNTF	TGCAGCGTTGAATCACGGCTGCTCTCTGGAAACACCTTC	-	TRBV29-1	TRBJ1-2	-
CASRATDTEAFF	TGCGCCAGCAGGGCCACAGACACTGAAGCTTTCTTT	-	TRBV10-2	TRBJ1-1	-
CASSLSGGNTEAFF	TGTGCCAGCAGCTTGTCGGGGGGTAACACTGAAGCTTTCTTT	many	TRBV7-9	TRBJ1-1	-
CAISGDGTGNIQYF	TGTGCCATCAGCGGAGACGGGACAGGGAACATTCAGTACTTC	few	TRBV10-3	TRBJ2-4	TRBD1
CASSYRSGRVDTQYF	TGTGCCAGCAGTTATCGTAGCGGGAGGGTAGATACGCAGTATTTT	once	TRBV6-5	TRBJ2-3	TRBD2
CASMKGGPGEQYF	TGCGCCAGCATGAAGGGGGGCCCAGGGGAGCAGTACTTC	-	TRBV10-2	TRBJ2-7	-
CATSAYETQYF	TGTGCCACCAGTGCGTATGAGACCCAGTACTTC	-	TRBV24-1	TRBJ2-5	-
CASSISGGEAFF	TGTGCCAGCAGTATCTCAGGGGGTGAAGCTTTCTTT	-	TRBV12-3/TRBV12-4	TRBJ1-1	TRBD1
CASSLRDNTEAFF	TGTGCCAGCAGCTTAAGGGATAACACTGAAGCTTTCTTT	many	TRBV7-3	TRBJ1-1	-
CASSQGTLEPQHF	TGCGCCAGCAGCCAAGGTACGTTGGAGCCCCAGCATTTT	-	TRBV4-3	TRBJ1-5	-
CSALGTGDTGELFF	TGCAGCGCTCTGGGGACAGGAGACACCGGGGAGCTGTTTTTT	few	TRBV29-1	TRBJ2-2	TRBD1
CSAQETQYF	TGCAGTGCCCAAGAGACCCAGTACTTC	-	TRBV20-1	TRBJ2-5	-
CASIQPGKRTEAFF	TGTGCCAGCATCCAACCGGGGAAGCGCACTGAAGCTTTCTTT	many	TRBV13	TRBJ1-1	-